The next 19 T cell receptor beta chains were all read from a single sample in a study of identical twins. TCRdb redid the calling of the 5' RACE reads with MiXCR, one entry per CDR3 protein. The data contain 540,000 or so distinct CDR3 sequences, under 25% of them singletons. This sample was shared with a second study, whose subject was yellow fever vaccine responses in identical twins.

Specimen: CD4+ T cells sorted from blood. The source of these receptors is a young woman in good health.

The chain carries TRBV5-1 and TRBJ2-5; D gene unclear. The CDR3 length is 14 residues. Per germline, CDR1 SGHRS and CDR2 YFSETQ. Trimming left V 0 bases short and J 5 bases short, with 11 bases between. The DNA of the CDR3 is TGCGCCAGCAGCTTGGAAGGGAACGGCGAGACCCAGTACTTC. This gives the protein CASSLEGNGETQYF. The full variable domain, its missing parts supplied by reference TRBV5-1 and TRBJ2-5, is KAGVTQTPRYLIKTRGQQVTLSCSPISGHRSVSWYQQTPGQGLQFLFEYFSETQRNKGNFPGRFSGRQFSNSRSEMNVSTLELGDSALYLCASSLEGNGETQYFGPGTRLLVL.

This clonotype has just a few counts. This sequence joins TRBV5-1 and TRBJ2-7; no clear D. CDR3 length: 15 amino acids. Looked up from germline, CDR1 is SGHRS and CDR2 is YFSETQ. Trimming removed 5 bases from V and 5 bases from J, with 20 bases in between. CDR3 loop: CASRINRASGDEQYF. In DNA form, the CDR3 reads TGCGCCAGCAGAATAAACCGGGCTTCCGGAGACGAGCAGTACTTC. The complete variable domain, with remaining parts taken from reference TRBV5-1 and TRBJ2-7, reads KAGVTQTPRYLIKTRGQQVTLSCSPISGHRSVSWYQQTPGQGLQFLFEYFSETQRNKGNFPGRFSGRQFSNSRSEMNVSTLELGDSALYLCASRINRASGDEQYFGPGTRLTVT.

V gene TRBV5-1 combines with J gene TRBJ2-3; TRBD1 or TRBD2 may be the D gene (6 bases each). CDR3 length equals 16 residues. Germline CDR1 SGHRS, CDR2 YFSETQ. Trimming removed 2 bases from V and 3 bases from J, with 16 bases in between. The CDR3 sequence is CASSFWGAPTTDTQYF. CDR3 coding DNA: TGCGCCAGCAGCTTTTGGGGGGCGCCTACGACAGATACGCAGTATTTT.

V gene TRBV7-9 combines with J gene TRBJ2-7; D is unresolved. The germline gives CDR1 SEHNR, CDR2 FQNEAQ (reference sequence). The ends were cut back, 5 bases at V and 8 bases at J, with 13 bases in the middle. The length of the CDR3 is 12 residues. DNA for the CDR3: TGTGCCAGCAGCCCGGGCGGCGGTCAGCAGTACTTC. Translating it yields CASSPGGGQQYF.

This clonotype came up a few times. The rearrangement links TRBV7-9 to TRBJ2-1; 8 nucleotides line up with TRBD2. The CDR3 runs 17 residues. J was trimmed by 4 bases and V by 5 bases; bases with no gene match: 13. Germline assignment: CDR1 SEHNR and CDR2 FQNEAQ (reference sequence). CDR3 residues: CASSTPGGGVRYNEQFF. The CDR3, as DNA: TGTGCCAGCAGCACACCCGGGGGGGGCGTCCGGTACAATGAGCAGTTCTTC.

V usage is TRBV20-1 and J usage is TRBJ1-2; TRBD1 matches 8 bases. This CDR3 is 13 amino acids long. Looked up from germline, CDR1 is DFQATT and CDR2 is SNEGSKA (reference sequence). CDR3 region: CSSPWTGSYGYTF. The CDR3 nucleotides are TGCAGCAGCCCCTGGACAGGGAGTTATGGCTACACCTTC.

V gene TRBV28 combines with J gene TRBJ1-2, with 8 bases aligning to TRBD1. There are 14 residues in the CDR3. V was clipped by 3 bases and J by 8 bases; unmatched bases: 8. Germline assignment: CDR1 MDHEN and CDR2 SYDVKM. Here the CDR3 reads CASSLGQAFHGYTF. The CDR3 bases are TGTGCCAGCAGTTTGGGACAGGCTTTTCACGGCTACACCTTC.

This clonotype was seen a handful of times. This rearrangement joins TRBV12-3 or TRBV12-4 to TRBJ1-5; 7 positions agree with TRBD1. The CDR3 is made up of 13 amino acids. Trimming cost V 8 bases and J 6 bases; bases outside gene matches: 7. CDR3 sequence reads: CASRGGSGQPQHF. For the CDR3, the DNA is TGTGCCAGCCGAGGGGGCTCGGGTCAGCCCCAGCATTTT.

This clonotype was recorded many times. The CDR3 DNA reads as TGTGCCAGTCAGAACACTGAAGCTTTCTTT. The encoded protein is CASQNTEAFF. The chain joins TRBV6-1 to TRBJ1-1; D ambiguous. The CDR3 is 10 residues long. V was pared by 9 bases and J by 1 base, with 3 bases between. Germline V gene lookup returns CDR1 MNHNS and CDR2 SASEGT.

The chain links TRBV28 to TRBJ2-7; 8 nucleotides agree with TRBD2. The length of the CDR3 is 14 residues. CDR1 and CDR2 from the germline V gene are MDHEN and SYDVKM. The V segment lost 10 bases and the J segment 0 bases; nucleotides outside the gene matches: 8. The CDR3 region is CATIRGGISYEQYF. The DNA for the CDR3 is TGTGCCACCATCCGGGGGGGTATCTCCTACGAGCAGTACTTC.

The chain links TRBV7-2 to TRBJ2-2, with 8 bases that match TRBD1. Germline V CDR1 and CDR2: SGHTA, FQGNSA. Unmatched junction bases numbered 5, after V lost 4 bases and J lost 1 base. The CDR3 loop spans 16 amino acids. This CDR3 reads CASSSSGQVNTGELFF. The CDR3 region has the DNA TGTGCCAGCAGCTCGTCGGGACAGGTGAACACCGGGGAGCTGTTTTTT.

The sample holds one count of this clonotype. The rearrangement links TRBV18 to TRBJ2-1; D may correspond to TRBD1 or TRBD2 (6 bases each). V dropped 5 bases and J dropped 9 bases, with 14 bases sitting between them. Germline V gives CDR1 KGHSH, CDR2 LQKENI. The CDR3 totals 13 residues. For the CDR3, the DNA is TGTGCCAGCTCAAGGACGGGGGCGAGTGAGCAGTTCTTC. This sequence encodes CASSRTGASEQFF.

This clonotype was observed a few times. This chain uses TRBV20-1 with TRBJ1-4; TRBD1 might be the D (6 bases). V was clipped by 6 bases and J by 5 bases, with 10 bases between them. Germline CDR1 is DFQATT and CDR2 is SNEGSKA (reference sequence). This CDR3 has 12 amino acids. The CDR3 DNA is TGCAGTGCCCCCCAGGGGAATGAAAAACTGTTTTTT. Translated: CSAPQGNEKLFF.

V and J are TRBV18 and TRBJ2-5; D remains ambiguous. The CDR3 loop spans 15 amino acids. The germline V gene has CDR1 KGHSH and CDR2 LQKENI. V dropped 5 bases and J dropped 2 bases, with 15 bases sitting between them. The CDR3 spells CASSRSRQTQETQYF. The CDR3 bases are TGTGCCAGCTCAAGGTCTCGCCAAACGCAAGAGACCCAGTACTTC. Variable domain in full (rest from reference TRBV18 and TRBJ2-5): NAGVMQNPRHLVRRRGQEARLRCSPMKGHSHVYWYRQLPEEGLKFMVYLQKENIIDESGMPKERFSAEFPKEGPSILRIQQVVRGDSAAYFCASSRSRQTQETQYFGPGTRLLVL.

At least ten counts were recorded for this clonotype. J is TRBJ1-6 and V is TRBV5-1; D may be TRBD1 (5 bases). The V and J ends lost 2 bases and 8 bases respectively, with 8 bases between them. The CDR3 is 13 residues long. Germline-derived CDR1 and CDR2 are SGHRS and YFSETQ. DNA of the CDR3: TGCGCCAGCAGCTTAACGGGGGATTCACCCCTCCACTTT. Residues: CASSLTGDSPLHF.

CDR3 region: CASPGQEDEKLFF. DNA for the CDR3: TGTGCCAGCCCGGGACAGGAGGATGAAAAACTGTTTTTT. The rearrangement joins TRBV28 to TRBJ1-4; 8 positions match TRBD1. The CDR3 runs 13 residues. Germline lookup yields CDR1 MDHEN and CDR2 SYDVKM. The V segment lost 8 bases and the J segment 6 bases; nucleotides outside the gene matches: 5. Full variable domain (remainder filled in from reference TRBV28 and TRBJ1-4): DVKVTQSSRYLVKRTGEKVFLECVQDMDHENMFWYRQDPGLGLRLIYFSYDVKMKEKGDIPEGYSVSREKKERFSLILESASTNQTSMYLCASPGQEDEKLFFGSGTQLSVL.

The chain uses TRBV25-1 and TRBJ2-1; 7 bases line up with TRBD1. J gave up 9 bases and V 1 base, and 9 bases lay outside the gene matches. In germline, CDR1 is MGHDK, CDR2 SYGVNS. CDR3 size: 15 residues. CDR3 region: CASSESRTGGSEQFF. The DNA of the CDR3 is TGTGCCAGCAGTGAATCCCGGACAGGAGGTAGTGAGCAGTTCTTC.

This clonotype was seen once. The rearrangement links TRBV5-4 to TRBJ1-3; TRBD1 is a possible D gene (5 bases). Germline CDR1 SGHNT, CDR2 YYREEE (reference sequence). The CDR3 covers 14 residues. V was trimmed by 4 bases and J by 4 bases, leaving 12 bases between them. The CDR3 nucleotides read TGTGCCAGCAGCCCCAGTGGGGCGGGAAACACCATATATTTT. It codes for CASSPSGAGNTIYF.

The rearrangement uses TRBV5-5 and TRBJ2-1, with 13 bases aligning to TRBD2. The CDR3 covers 17 residues. CDR1 SGHKS and CDR2 YYEKEE come from the germline V gene (reference sequence). V shed 4 bases and J 4 bases; nucleotides not matched to a gene: 8. CDR3 nucleotides: TGTGCCAGCAGCAGGACTAGCGGGAGACTGGTTTACAATGAGCAGTTCTTC. Amino acids: CASSRTSGRLVYNEQFF.